The 17 T cell receptor beta chains given below trace back to one sample, sequenced in a study of cytomegalovirus exposure and HLA in healthy donors. Profiling relied on immunoSEQ multiplex PCR, and the TCRdb table lists in-frame clones only, not all of them. Among fewer than 90,000 clones listed, almost 85% were seen once. The specimen sequenced was PBMCs. Receptor source: a woman aged 18-29 years in good health and CMV-seropositive.

The chain combines TRBV10-3 with TRBJ2-7, with a possible D match to TRBD1 (6 bases). The length of the CDR3 is 15 residues. Per germline, CDR1 ENHRY and CDR2 SYGVKD. V was trimmed by 1 base and J by 1 base, leaving 11 bases between them. CDR3 DNA: TGTGCCATCAGTGAGTTGGGGCAGGGGTCCTACGAGCAGTACTTC. It specifies CAISELGQGSYEQYF.

The rearrangement links TRBV28 to TRBJ2-7; 7 bases are shared with TRBD1. Germline V gene sequence: CDR1 MDHEN, CDR2 SYDVKM. The CDR3 length is 15 residues. The V and J ends lost 5 bases and 0 bases, in that order; junction bases with no gene match: 7. The CDR3 DNA follows: TGTGCCAGCAGTCGACCAAGGACAGGCTCCTACGAGCAGTACTTC. It translates to CASSRPRTGSYEQYF.

The chain has TRBV10-3 and TRBJ2-2; TRBD2 matches 8 bases. Looked up from germline, CDR1 is ENHRY and CDR2 is SYGVKD. The CDR3 has 15 residues. Trimming at V came to 8 bases and at J to 6 bases, leaving 11 bases not matched to a gene. The CDR3: CAIRASGGEPGELFF. The CDR3 bases are TGTGCCATCCGGGCCTCGGGGGGGGAGCCCGGGGAGCTGTTTTTT.

The CDR3 here is CASRPGEGGYTF. CDR3 DNA: TGTGCCAGCAGACCTGGGGAGGGAGGCTACACCTTC. The chain is built from TRBV7-9 and TRBJ1-2; no clear D. Trimming shortened V by 6 bases and J by 8 bases, and 13 bases separated the two germline ends. This CDR3 is 12 amino acids long. The germline gives CDR1 SEHNR, CDR2 FQNEAQ (reference sequence).

The rearrangement links TRBV30 to TRBJ2-5; a possible D gene is TRBD1 (5 bases). The CDR3 is 12 amino acids. Germline V lookup: CDR1 GTSNPN, CDR2 SVGIG (reference sequence). Trimming left V 4 bases short and J 5 bases short, with 11 bases between. DNA of the CDR3: TGTGCCTGGAACCCTGGGGCGGAGACCCAGTACTTC. As protein: CAWNPGAETQYF.

This clone was detected once. The chain has TRBV2 and TRBJ2-7, with 14 positions matching TRBD2. The ends lost 6 bases at V and 0 bases at J; junction bases unmatched: 1. The CDR3 runs 15 residues. From germline, CDR1 is SNHLY and CDR2 FYNNEI. CDR3 protein: CASRGTSGSSYEQYF. The CDR3 DNA reads as TGTGCCAGCAGAGGGACTAGCGGGAGCTCCTACGAGCAGTACTTC.

This clone was counted between two and nine times. DNA of the CDR3: TGTGCCAGCAGTTTAACTAACATTCAGTACTTC. Its protein product is CASSLTNIQYF. This chain uses TRBV28 with TRBJ2-4, with D unclear. The CDR3 consists of 11 residues. CDR1 MDHEN and CDR2 SYDVKM come from the germline V gene. V lost 2 bases and J lost 7, with 3 bases in between.

The V and J genes are TRBV6-5 and TRBJ1-2; maybe TRBD1 (5 bases). This CDR3 contains 13 residues. From germline, CDR1 is MNHEY and CDR2 SVGAGI. The V and J ends lost 6 bases and 8 bases respectively, with 16 bases between them. CDR3 amino acids: CASSVAGEGGYTF. The CDR3 DNA sequence: TGTGCCAGCAGCGTCGCGGGGGAGGGAGGCTACACCTTC.

This chain uses TRBV18 with TRBJ2-7, with D possibly matching TRBD2 (5 bases). The V gene's germline CDR1 is KGHSH and CDR2 LQKENI. V lost 6 bases and J 0 bases, leaving 9 bases between the germline ends. CDR3 size: 13 residues. The CDR3 DNA is TGTGCCAGCTCCACGGGGAGCTCCTACGAGCAGTACTTC. Residues: CASSTGSSYEQYF.

The table lists this clone with a count of one. J is TRBJ2-1 and V is TRBV9; TRBD2 matches 11 bases. The germline V gene encodes CDR1 SGDLS and CDR2 YYNGEE. This CDR3 has 18 residues. J was trimmed by 3 bases and V by 0 bases; bases with no gene match: 8. The CDR3 coding sequence is TGTGCCAGCAGCGTAGACGGTAGCGGGGGGGCTATCTACAATGAGCAGTTCTTC. Protein sequence: CASSVDGSGGAIYNEQFF.

The table lists this clone with a count of one. The CDR3 here is CASSLEQGAHYEQYF. CDR3 in DNA: TGTGCCAGCAGCTTAGAGCAGGGGGCCCACTACGAGCAGTACTTC. This chain uses TRBV7-3 with TRBJ2-7; 8 bases fit TRBD1. Germline loops: CDR1 SGHTA, CDR2 FQGTGA. CDR3 size: 15 residues. The trim removed 2 bases at V and 3 bases at J, leaving 6 bases unmatched. Variable domain in full (rest from reference TRBV7-3 and TRBJ2-7): GAGVSQTPSNKVTEKGKYVELRCDPISGHTALYWYRQSLGQGPEFLIYFQGTGAADDSGLPNDRFFAVRPEGSVSTLKIQRTERGDSAVYLCASSLEQGAHYEQYFGPGTRLTVT.

This clone was found once. V and J are TRBV7-8 and TRBJ2-3, with 8 bases matching TRBD2. The V and J ends lost 5 bases and 5 bases, in that order; junction bases with no gene match: 6. CDR1 SGHVS and CDR2 FQNEAQ come from the germline V gene. CDR3 length equals 14 residues. CDR3 loop: CASSPRGEGDTQYF. CDR3 sequence (DNA): TGTGCCAGCAGCCCGCGGGGGGAGGGAGATACGCAGTATTTT. Combining the CDR3 with reference TRBV7-8 and TRBJ2-3 gives the whole variable domain GAGVSQSPRYKVAKRGQDVALRCDPISGHVSLFWYQQALGQGPEFLTYFQNEAQLDKSGLPSDRFFAERPEGSVSTLKIQRTQQEDSAVYLCASSPRGEGDTQYFGPGTRLTVL.

J is TRBJ2-5 and V is TRBV6-1; TRBD1 is a possible D gene (6 bases). Germline-derived CDR1 and CDR2 are MNHNS and SASEGT. This CDR3 contains 14 residues. Trimming pared 6 bases from V and 2 bases from J, leaving 13 bases between. The CDR3 loop is CASRNRQAQETQYF. DNA of the CDR3: TGTGCCAGCAGGAACCGACAGGCACAAGAGACCCAGTACTTC.

The rearrangement joins TRBV27 to TRBJ2-7; 7 positions match TRBD1. V trimming: 8 bases; J trimming: 2 bases; junction bases outside the gene matches: 6. CDR1 is MNHEY, CDR2 SMNVEV, per germline (reference sequence). The length of the CDR3 is 13 residues. The CDR3 here is CASRGTATYEQYF. The CDR3 DNA sequence: TGTGCCAGCCGAGGGACAGCAACCTACGAGCAGTACTTC.

V usage is TRBV28 and J usage is TRBJ1-5, with D unresolved. The CDR3 contains 15 residues. V was pared by 7 bases and J by 0 bases, with 13 bases between. CDR1 and CDR2 from the germline V gene are MDHEN and SYDVKM. CDR3 sequence (DNA): TGTGCCAGCATAGCGGGCCCTTATAGCAATCAGCCCCAGCATTTT. It is translated as CASIAGPYSNQPQHF.

The gene calls are TRBV28 and TRBJ1-2; 8 nucleotides agree with TRBD1. Germline V gene data show CDR1 as MDHEN and CDR2 as SYDVKM. Trimming took 4 bases from V and 3 from J; bases not matched to a gene: 13. The CDR3 runs to 17 residues. CDR3 sequence: CASSSEGQEGRYYGYTF. CDR3 nucleotide sequence: TGTGCCAGCAGTTCTGAGGGACAGGAAGGGAGGTACTATGGCTACACCTTC.

The rearrangement uses TRBV6-5 and TRBJ2-5, with D perhaps matching TRBD1 (6 bases). With 5 bases removed from V and 4 bases from J, the gap between germline ends came to 11 bases. Germline assignment: CDR1 MNHEY and CDR2 SVGAGI. CDR3 length equals 13 residues. The CDR3, as DNA: TGTGCCAGCAGTGTGGGCAGGGGAGAGACCCAGTACTTC. This codes for CASSVGRGETQYF.